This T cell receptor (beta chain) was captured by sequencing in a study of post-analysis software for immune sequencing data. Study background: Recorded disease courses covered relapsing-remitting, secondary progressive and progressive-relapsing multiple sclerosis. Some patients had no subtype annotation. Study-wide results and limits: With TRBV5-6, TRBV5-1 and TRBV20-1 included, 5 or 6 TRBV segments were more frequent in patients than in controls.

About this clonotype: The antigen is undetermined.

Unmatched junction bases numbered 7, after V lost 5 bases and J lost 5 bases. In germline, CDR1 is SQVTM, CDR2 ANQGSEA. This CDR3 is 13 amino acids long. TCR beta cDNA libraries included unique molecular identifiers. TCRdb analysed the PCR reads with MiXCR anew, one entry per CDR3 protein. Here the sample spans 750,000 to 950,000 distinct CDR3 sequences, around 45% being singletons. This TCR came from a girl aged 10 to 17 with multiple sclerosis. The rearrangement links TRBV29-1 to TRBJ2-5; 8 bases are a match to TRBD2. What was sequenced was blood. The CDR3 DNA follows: TGCAGCGTTCGGGACTCTAGCGGGGAGACCCAGTACTTC. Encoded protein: CSVRDSSGETQYF.